Below are 9 T cell receptor beta chains sequenced from a single sample in a study of blood T cell repertoires in COVID-19. Here immunoSEQ multiplex PCR was the method, and the copy in TCRdb shows in-frame clones only, minus some. The sample consists of 60,000 to 65,000 clones, 78% of them appearing once. Sequenced sample: peripheral blood. The receptors stem from a man aged 55 to 70 with COVID-19, enrolled during active disease.

The chain is built from TRBV11-2 and TRBJ2-5, with a tentative D call TRBD1 (6 bases). Trimming cost V 5 bases and J 5 bases, with 21 bases left between them. This CDR3 has 16 amino acids. Germline values: CDR1 SGHAT, CDR2 FQNNGV. The CDR3 region has the DNA TGTGCCAGCAGCCTGACTTCGGGTTTTACAGGGGAGACCCAGTACTTC. Encoded protein: CASSLTSGFTGETQYF.

V is TRBV19 and J is TRBJ1-2; D is uncertain. The length of the CDR3 is 14 residues. Deletions cut 2 bases from V and 0 bases from J, with 7 bases between. Germline V gene lookup returns CDR1 LNHDA and CDR2 SQIVND (reference sequence). CDR3 bases: TGTGCCAGTAGTATAAACTTAGCTAACTATGGCTACACCTTC. The encoded protein is CASSINLANYGYTF.

In the case of this clone: This same CDR3 is encoded by further DNA sequences in the sample. The chain joins TRBV18 to TRBJ2-7; TRBD1 agrees at 10 bases. This CDR3 contains 14 residues. Germline CDR1 and CDR2: KGHSH and LQKENI. V dropped 3 bases and J dropped 3; count of bases not matched to a gene: 2. As DNA, the CDR3 is TGTGCCAGCTCACCGGGGACAGGGGACTACGAGCAGTACTTC. This translates into CASSPGTGDYEQYF.

The chain combines TRBV4-1 with TRBJ2-3; no clear D. The CDR3 has 12 residues. V dropped 8 bases and J dropped 2 bases, with 8 bases sitting between them. Germline CDR1 MGHRA, CDR2 YSYEKL. The CDR3 DNA sequence: TGCGCCAGCGGCTCACACACAGATACGCAGTATTTT. It encodes CASGSHTDTQYF.

CDR3 nucleotides: TGCGCCAGCAGCCAATACACAGGGGACACCGGGGAGCTGTTTTTT. It codes for CASSQYTGDTGELFF. The chain has TRBV4-1 and TRBJ2-2; TRBD1 agrees at 7 bases. CDR3 length: 15 amino acids. Germline CDR1 is MGHRA and CDR2 is YSYEKL. With 2 bases clipped from V and 3 bases from J, the junction kept 3 bases outside the gene matches.

The chain links TRBV5-1 to TRBJ1-2, with a weak D call TRBD1 (6 bases). Germline-derived CDR1 and CDR2 are SGHRS and YFSETQ. The length of the CDR3 is 15 residues. The ends were cut back, 1 base at V and 8 bases at J, with 18 bases in the middle. CDR3 residues: CASSLNQGGKEGYTF. DNA of the CDR3: TGCGCCAGCAGCTTGAATCAAGGGGGAAAAGAGGGCTACACCTTC. Using reference TRBV5-1 and TRBJ1-2 for the parts outside the CDR3, the full variable domain is KAGVTQTPRYLIKTRGQQVTLSCSPISGHRSVSWYQQTPGQGLQFLFEYFSETQRNKGNFPGRFSGRQFSNSRSEMNVSTLELGDSALYLCASSLNQGGKEGYTFGSGTRLTVV.

The chain links TRBV11-2 to TRBJ1-3; D is undetermined. With 1 base removed from V and 2 bases from J, the gap between germline ends came to 9 bases. Germline lookup yields CDR1 SGHAT and CDR2 FQNNGV. This CDR3 region has 15 residues. Here the CDR3 reads CASSLAGSPGNTIYF. The CDR3 DNA reads TGTGCCAGCAGCTTAGCCGGGAGCCCTGGAAACACCATATATTTT.

This sequence joins TRBV5-4 and TRBJ2-7, with a weak D call TRBD2 (5 bases). CDR3 length equals 14 residues. V shed 3 bases and J shed 0 bases, with 10 bases lying between them. The V gene's germline CDR1 is SGHNT and CDR2 YYREEE (reference sequence). Here the CDR3 DNA reads TGTGCCAGCAGCTCGGGGATGAGCTCCTACGAGCAGTACTTC. Translated, it gives CASSSGMSSYEQYF.

The chain uses TRBV6-5 and TRBJ2-7; 7 bases match TRBD1. Trimming took 6 bases from V and 6 from J; bases not matched to a gene: 8. CDR1 and CDR2 (germline): MNHEY, SVGAGI. This CDR3 spans 13 amino acids. CDR3 sequence reads: CASSRGQVAEQYF. DNA of the CDR3: TGTGCCAGCAGCCGTGGACAGGTTGCCGAGCAGTACTTC.